These 17 T cell receptor beta chains were sequenced from one sample in a study of CD8 T cells in ankylosing spondylitis. Study-level points and caveats: A motif in TCR beta, a set of seven to nine highly homologous variants, appeared characteristic of ankylosing spondylitis blood.

TCRdb ran MiXCR on the 5' RACE reads and lists one entry per CDR3 protein. The sample shows 130,000 or so distinct CDR3 sequences, 17% of them seen only once. Their target antigens are unknown. The specimen was blood, either unsorted or a sorted T cell fraction (not recorded which). The receptors come from a male donor with ankylosing spondylitis.

This clonotype occurred many times. This chain links TRBV4-3 with TRBJ2-1; 9 nucleotides line up with TRBD2. In germline, CDR1 is LGHNA, CDR2 YSLEER. The CDR3 contains 16 residues. The trim removed 1 base at V and 8 bases at J, leaving 9 bases unmatched. In nucleotides, the CDR3 is TGCGCCAGCAGCCAAGGGGCGGGAGGGTATAGAGATGAGCAGTTCTTC. Amino acid sequence: CASSQGAGGYRDEQFF.

This rearrangement joins TRBV6-4 to TRBJ2-7; D is uncertain. The CDR3 totals 14 residues. Germline V lookup: CDR1 MRHNA, CDR2 SNTAGT. Trimming removed 4 bases from V and 2 bases from J, with 12 bases in between. The CDR3 DNA reads as TGTGCCAGCAGTGCCTCCCCGAGCGCCTACGAGCAGTACTTC. This gives the protein CASSASPSAYEQYF.

This clonotype was observed a few times. The rearrangement uses TRBV28 and TRBJ2-3; 15 bases map to TRBD2. The V gene's germline CDR1 is MDHEN and CDR2 SYDVKM. The junction had 9 bases not matched to a gene; V was cut back by 5 bases and J by 9 bases. CDR3 length: 16 amino acids. This chain's CDR3 is CASSPPGTSGRITQYF. Written as DNA, the CDR3 is TGTGCCAGCAGTCCCCCCGGGACTAGCGGGAGGATAACGCAGTATTTT. Full variable domain (rest looked up from reference TRBV28 and TRBJ2-3): DVKVTQSSRYLVKRTGEKVFLECVQDMDHENMFWYRQDPGLGLRLIYFSYDVKMKEKGDIPEGYSVSREKKERFSLILESASTNQTSMYLCASSPPGTSGRITQYFGPGTRLTVL.

This clonotype was found a few times. CDR3 sequence reads: CASSVDSDLGGTDTQYF. The CDR3 DNA reads as TGTGCCAGCAGCGTAGACTCAGACCTGGGGGGCACAGATACGCAGTATTTT. This sequence joins TRBV9 and TRBJ2-3, with D perhaps matching TRBD1 or TRBD2 (5 bases each). The germline V gene encodes CDR1 SGDLS and CDR2 YYNGEE. The ends were cut back, 0 bases at V and 1 base at J, with 15 bases in the middle. This CDR3 spans 17 amino acids.

The chain has TRBV7-9 and TRBJ2-7; D unclear. The germline V gene encodes CDR1 SEHNR and CDR2 FQNEAQ (reference sequence). V lost 4 bases and J lost 3, with 10 bases in between. This CDR3 is 13 amino acids long. The CDR3 region has the DNA TGTGCCAGCAGCTCACCCCGGAGCTACGAGCAGTACTTC. The encoded protein is CASSSPRSYEQYF.

The chain has TRBV27 and TRBJ2-7; tentative D call: TRBD2 (5 bases). Trimming took 1 base from V and 4 from J, leaving 14 bases between them. The CDR3 covers 15 residues. Germline V gene lookup returns CDR1 MNHEY and CDR2 SMNVEV (reference sequence). Here the CDR3 reads CASSLFSGSKYEQYF. DNA of the CDR3: TGTGCCAGCAGTTTATTCTCGGGGTCCAAATACGAGCAGTACTTC.

The chain employs TRBV19 and TRBJ2-2; TRBD1 is a possible D gene (5 bases). The ends were cut back, 1 base at V and 2 bases at J, with 11 bases in the middle. The CDR3 sequence is 16 residues long. Germline loops: CDR1 LNHDA, CDR2 SQIVND (reference sequence). This CDR3 reads CASSIGGLLNTGELFF. The CDR3 region has the DNA TGTGCCAGTAGTATAGGGGGCCTATTAAACACCGGGGAGCTGTTTTTT.

This clonotype was seen repeatedly, ten times or more. The chain carries TRBV27 and TRBJ1-2, with D unresolved. Trimming removed 6 bases at V and 8 bases at J, with 28 bases between. The V gene's germline CDR1 is MNHEY and CDR2 SMNVEV (reference sequence). This CDR3 has 17 residues. The CDR3 loop is CASSPWAASLISMGYTF. CDR3 nucleotide sequence: TGTGCCAGCAGCCCCTGGGCAGCTAGTCTGATTTCTATGGGCTACACCTTC.

As for this clonotype: Since the CDR3 does not end with the conserved phenylalanine or tryptophan, this likely comes from a read error. The chain employs TRBV25-1 and TRBJ2-7, with 7 bases identical to TRBD1. The CDR3 has 15 residues. Germline loops: CDR1 MGHDK, CDR2 SYGVNS. Germline trimming cut 1 base from V and 4 bases from J; bases unmatched to any gene: 7. Here the CDR3 reads CASSEFRQGPYEQYS. The CDR3 nucleotides are TGTGCCAGCAGTGAATTCCGACAGGGTCCTTACGAGCAGTACTCC.

In its sample, this clonotype was seen many times. V and J are TRBV29-1 and TRBJ2-7, with 7 bases aligning to TRBD2. CDR3 length equals 13 residues. V gave up 5 bases and J gave up 0 bases; unmatched junction bases: 4. Germline-derived CDR1 and CDR2 are SQVTM and ANQGSEA. CDR3 sequence: CSVREDSSYEQYF. As DNA, the CDR3 is TGCAGCGTTCGGGAGGACTCCTCCTACGAGCAGTACTTC.

The rearrangement links TRBV5-1 to TRBJ1-2, with D unclear. V was shortened by 4 bases and J by 0 bases, with 13 bases between the two germline ends. CDR1 is SGHRS and CDR2 is YFSETQ in the germline V gene. The CDR3 loop spans 15 amino acids. DNA for the CDR3: TGCGCCAGCAGCCCCCGGTTTCCAGCTAACTATGGCTACACCTTC. It specifies CASSPRFPANYGYTF.

This clonotype was picked up a small number of times. V usage is TRBV7-9 and J usage is TRBJ2-2; D uncertain. The CDR3 totals 15 residues. Trimming shortened V by 3 bases and J by 4 bases, and 12 bases separated the two germline ends. The V gene's germline CDR1 is SEHNR and CDR2 FQNEAQ (reference sequence). The CDR3: CASSLTVDFTGELFF. In nucleotides, the CDR3 is TGTGCCAGCAGCTTGACGGTAGATTTCACCGGGGAGCTGTTTTTT.

Ten or more counts support this clonotype. The rearrangement uses TRBV12-3 or TRBV12-4 and TRBJ1-4; D is unresolved. The V and J ends lost 2 bases and 8 bases respectively, with 3 bases between them. The length of the CDR3 is 11 residues. CDR3 loop: CASSLSEKLFF. CDR3 DNA sequence: TGTGCCAGCAGTTTATCGGAAAAACTGTTTTTT.

The chain carries TRBV9 and TRBJ2-2, with TRBD1 as a possible D gene (5 bases). V gave up 6 bases and J gave up 8 bases, with 20 bases separating them. The CDR3 extends over 15 amino acids. Germline V CDR1 and CDR2: SGDLS, YYNGEE. In DNA, the CDR3 is TGTGCCAGCACCCACCCCCTTGGGCAGGGTGGGGAGCTGTTTTTT. This encodes CASTHPLGQGGELFF.

This clonotype was observed many times. The gene calls are TRBV7-9 and TRBJ2-1; 10 nucleotides agree with TRBD1. The CDR3 consists of 15 residues. J was trimmed by 2 bases and V by 3 bases; bases with no gene match: 1. Per the germline V gene, CDR1 is SEHNR and CDR2 is FQNEAQ (reference sequence). DNA for the CDR3: TGTGCCAGCAGCTTGGGACAGGGGACCTACAATGAGCAGTTCTTC. It translates to CASSLGQGTYNEQFF.

The chain couples TRBV27 to TRBJ1-1, with D possibly being TRBD1 (5 bases). Between the trimmed V and J ends, which lost 6 bases and 4 bases, there was a span of 15 bases. The CDR3 loop spans 14 amino acids. Germline values: CDR1 MNHEY, CDR2 SMNVEV (reference sequence). The CDR3 spells CASRGGGGGTEAFF. In DNA, the CDR3 is TGTGCCAGCAGGGGTGGCGGTGGGGGCACTGAAGCTTTCTTT.

The V and J genes are TRBV4-1 and TRBJ2-1, with 9 bases identical to TRBD2. V was clipped by 4 bases and J by 9 bases; unmatched bases: 7. This CDR3 is 14 amino acids long. Germline V gene lookup returns CDR1 MGHRA and CDR2 YSYEKL. The DNA for the CDR3 is TGCGCCAGCAGCCTATTAGCGGGAGCGGGTGAGCAGTTCTTC. It yields the protein CASSLLAGAGEQFF.